The present T cell receptor beta chain was sequenced within a study of vaccination and CD4 T cells after COVID-19. The treatment is: roughly ten-day PBMC culture with coronavirus spike peptide pools or control peptides (ViraFEST assay). A remark on this clonotype: Its target is not known.

The Oncomine TCR Beta short-read assay was applied to DNA of cultured CD4+ T cells. Cultured CD4+ T cells yielded the extracted genomic DNA. TCRdb redid the calling of the PCR reads with MiXCR, one entry per CDR3 protein. The sample lists 15,000 or so distinct CDR3 sequences, around 48% occurring once. Trimming cost V 1 base and J 0 bases, with 19 bases left between them. The CDR3 extends over 20 amino acids. From germline, CDR1 is LNHNV and CDR2 YYDKDF (reference sequence). The sequence was obtained from a human donor who had recovered from COVID-19. Sequencing used CD4+ T cells from blood, cultured in vitro. The chain couples TRBV15 to TRBJ1-6; D is ambiguous. Here the CDR3 reads CATSRGLKGGIRSYNSPLHF. The CDR3 bases are TGTGCCACCAGCAGAGGCCTCAAGGGAGGCATTCGCTCCTATAATTCACCCCTCCACTTT.